The clone carrying this TCR beta chain was seen only a few times. Its antigen is undetermined. The data are from a study of T cells after yellow fever vaccination. Study results and caveats: Peak timing came faster in the weaker secondary response, day 5 versus 15.

MiXCR was run by TCRdb on the 5' RACE reads, yielding one entry per CDR3 protein. The sample carries a few hundred thousand distinct CDR3 sequences, about 3% recorded once. Germline CDR1 reads LGHDT; CDR2 reads YNNKEL (reference sequence). The CDR3 runs 16 residues. V shed 4 bases, J shed 4 bases, and the junction held 10 bases outside the gene matches. Sequencing was performed on CD4+ T cells sorted from PBMCs, taken 10 days after the yellow fever booster vaccination. The clonotype originates from a man between 18 and 29 years old who received the YFV17D yellow fever vaccine. The chain joins TRBV3-1 to TRBJ2-3; 8 nucleotides align to TRBD2. CDR3 loop: CASSRGSGVFPDTQYF. The CDR3 region has the DNA TGTGCCAGCAGCCGTGGTAGCGGGGTATTCCCAGATACGCAGTATTTT.